The present entry profiles one TCR beta chain with its context. The germline V gene encodes CDR1 SGHRS and CDR2 YFSETQ. The CDR3 runs 13 residues. V lost 2 bases and J 7 bases, leaving 9 bases between the germline ends. Adults between roughly 18 and 95 years of age took part from fewer than 30 US areas. This sample is drawn from a study of blood T cell repertoires in COVID-19. Study as a whole: T cells, B-cell-depleted T cells, or PBMCs supplied cDNA or gDNA.

The method was immunoSEQ multiplex PCR; TCRdb's version includes in-frame clones alone and lacks a portion of them. The data show around 300,000 clones, with under 90% seen just once and about 2% held by the top ten. This TCR derives from a woman aged 55-70 years who had recovered from COVID-19. The chain employs TRBV5-1 and TRBJ2-2, with D perhaps TRBD1 (6 bases). Specimen: PBMCs or T cells enriched from blood (not recorded which). The CDR3 spells CASSLQGYGELFF. Here the CDR3 DNA reads TGCGCCAGCAGCTTACAGGGTTACGGGGAGCTGTTTTTT.